The 16 T cell receptor beta chains below were found in one sample sequenced in a study of shared clonotypes between healthy human individuals. Clones were read by immunoSEQ multiplex PCR, and TCRdb kept only the in-frame ones, dropping some. Found here are around 1,900,000 clones, about 94% of them singletons; the top ten hold about 1.6%. Naive CD8 cells were CD45RO-negative, positively selected for CCR7, excluding terminally differentiated effector memory CD45RA+ cells. Sequencing input: naive CD8+ T cells from PBMCs. The receptor set was obtained from a man aged 18 to 30 in good health. Some clones in this sample may be carry-over from other donors' samples.

The sample holds one count of this clone. The chain has TRBV5-8 and TRBJ2-7; 10 bases fit TRBD1. CDR3 length: 16 residues. Unmatched junction bases numbered 6, after V lost 0 bases and J lost 3 bases. The germline gives CDR1 SGHTS, CDR2 YDEGEE. The CDR3 DNA follows: TGTGCCAGCAGCTTGGGACAGGGGGCCCTCCGCTACGAGCAGTACTTC. It yields the protein CASSLGQGALRYEQYF.

As DNA, the CDR3 is TGTGCCAGCAGCGTCAGGGCTACGAACCAGACTAACTATGGCTACACCTTC. This gives the protein CASSVRATNQTNYGYTF. The J gene is TRBJ1-2, the V gene TRBV9; tentatively, D is TRBD1 (5 bases). The germline V gene encodes CDR1 SGDLS and CDR2 YYNGEE. Trimming took 2 bases from V and 0 from J, leaving 17 bases between them. The CDR3 runs to 17 residues.

The chain combines TRBV2 with TRBJ1-2, with 9 bases matching TRBD1. Trimming removed 9 bases from V and 7 bases from J; junction bases left unmatched: 15. Per germline, CDR1 SNHLY and CDR2 FYNNEI. The CDR3 length is 15 residues. The CDR3 protein is CASPISGTGRVGYTF. The CDR3 DNA reads as TGTGCCAGTCCTATTTCCGGGACAGGGCGCGTTGGCTACACCTTC.

The chain recombines TRBV6-5 with TRBJ2-1; 7 bases line up with TRBD1. CDR1 and CDR2 (germline): MNHEY, SVGAGI. The CDR3 sequence is 14 residues long. The V gene end was trimmed by 5 bases and the J gene end by 2 bases; junction bases not matched to a gene: 3. The CDR3 DNA reads TGTGCCAGCAGTCCAGGGGGAACCTACAATGAGCAGTTCTTC. Encoded protein: CASSPGGTYNEQFF.

This sequence joins TRBV11-2 and TRBJ1-5; D is unresolved. Germline CDR1 and CDR2: SGHAT and FQNNGV. The CDR3 length is 14 residues. The V end was cut by 2 bases, the J end by 7 bases, with 12 bases between. This chain's CDR3 is CASSLSQLGQPQHF. The DNA of the CDR3 is TGTGCCAGCAGCTTAAGTCAGCTGGGGCAGCCCCAGCATTTT.

V and J are TRBV29-1 and TRBJ2-5; D remains ambiguous. Matching the DNA end better, TRBJ2-7 makes the J call doubtful. The CDR3 contains 12 residues. Germline CDR1 SQVTM, CDR2 ANQGSEA. The CDR3 nucleotides are TGCAGCGTTGTGACCCTCTCCTACGAGCAGTACTTC. Its protein is CSVVTLSYEQYF.

V gene TRBV9 combines with J gene TRBJ2-3; D remains unclear. The CDR3 is 16 amino acids. The germline V gene encodes CDR1 SGDLS and CDR2 YYNGEE. The germline V and J ends were trimmed by 3 bases and 0 bases, with 14 bases remaining between them. CDR3 region: CASSARATRSTDTQYF. The CDR3 DNA sequence: TGTGCCAGCAGCGCCCGTGCTACCCGGAGCACAGATACGCAGTATTTT.

The J gene is TRBJ1-5, the V gene TRBV27, with 7 bases fitting TRBD1. Losses at the gene ends were 2 bases for V and 2 bases for J; bases not matched to a gene: 6. CDR1 is MNHEY and CDR2 is SMNVEV in the germline V gene (reference sequence). The CDR3 has 16 residues. The CDR3: CASSLMAGGGNQPQHF. CDR3 nucleotide sequence: TGTGCCAGCAGTTTAATGGCAGGGGGTGGCAATCAGCCCCAGCATTTT.

V usage is TRBV11-2 and J usage is TRBJ2-3; D gene ambiguous. This CDR3 spans 15 amino acids. Germline-derived CDR1 and CDR2 are SGHAT and FQNNGV. V lost 1 base and J lost 6, with 14 bases in between. CDR3: CASSLVGSFADTQYF. The CDR3 coding sequence is TGTGCCAGCAGCTTAGTTGGTAGCTTTGCGGATACGCAGTATTTT. Drawing the rest from reference TRBV11-2 and TRBJ2-3, the complete variable domain is EAGVAQSPRYKIIEKRQSVAFWCNPISGHATLYWYQQILGQGPKLLIQFQNNGVVDDSQLPKDRFSAERLKGVDSTLKIQPAKLEDSAVYLCASSLVGSFADTQYFGPGTRLTVL.

CDR3 nucleotide sequence: TGTGCCAGCAGCTTTACTAGCGGGAGCACCTACGAGCAGTACTTC. This sequence encodes CASSFTSGSTYEQYF. This chain uses TRBV7-9 with TRBJ2-7, with TRBD2 identical over 11 bases. The V gene end was trimmed by 3 bases and the J gene end by 2 bases; junction bases not matched to a gene: 3. From germline, CDR1 is SEHNR and CDR2 FQNEAQ (reference sequence). The CDR3 has 15 amino acids.

V usage is TRBV6-5 and J usage is TRBJ2-7; D remains unclear. V lost 6 bases and J 3 bases, leaving 18 bases between the germline ends. CDR3 length equals 15 residues. In germline, CDR1 is MNHEY, CDR2 SVGAGI. CDR3 amino acids: CASSPNVGRDYEQYF. Written as DNA, the CDR3 is TGTGCCAGCAGCCCGAATGTAGGGCGCGACTACGAGCAGTACTTC.

V and J are TRBV30 and TRBJ1-6; D not resolved. This CDR3 region has 14 residues. Germline V gene data show CDR1 as GTSNPN and CDR2 as SVGIG (reference sequence). V dropped 1 base and J dropped 1 base, with 5 bases sitting between them. The CDR3 DNA is TGTGCCTGGAGTGGGCAGTCCTATAATTCACCCCTCCACTTT. It translates to CAWSGQSYNSPLHF.

This clone is a singleton in its sample. This chain uses TRBV14 with TRBJ2-3; TRBD1 matches at 7 bases. Germline CDR1 reads SGHDN; CDR2 reads FVKESK. This CDR3 has 16 residues. V gave up 1 base and J gave up 2 bases; unmatched junction bases: 6. The CDR3 here is CASSQGNRGPTDTQYF. CDR3 in DNA: TGTGCCAGCAGCCAAGGAAACAGGGGACCCACAGATACGCAGTATTTT.

The chain links TRBV27 to TRBJ2-5; the match to TRBD2 covers 13 bases. With V trimmed by 4 bases and J by 4 bases, 6 bases remained unmatched. Germline V gene data show CDR1 as MNHEY and CDR2 as SMNVEV (reference sequence). The CDR3 is 16 residues long. CDR3 protein: CASSSLAGGGGETQYF. CDR3 DNA: TGTGCCAGCAGTTCACTAGCGGGAGGGGGCGGAGAGACCCAGTACTTC.

The gene calls are TRBV19 and TRBJ2-5, with 8 bases aligning to TRBD1. This CDR3 contains 16 residues. V shed 3 bases, J shed 5 bases, and the junction held 11 bases outside the gene matches. In germline, CDR1 is LNHDA, CDR2 SQIVND (reference sequence). The CDR3 DNA follows: TGTGCCAGTAGTATGGGGGTAGGGCAGGGGGCCGAGACCCAGTACTTC. Its translation: CASSMGVGQGAETQYF.

This chain uses TRBV19 with TRBJ1-4; D remains ambiguous. The ends were cut back, 3 bases at V and 7 bases at J, with 18 bases in the middle. The CDR3 sequence is 16 residues long. In germline, CDR1 is LNHDA, CDR2 SQIVND (reference sequence). The CDR3 region is CASSIRGRASGEKLFF. The CDR3 DNA sequence: TGTGCCAGTAGTATTAGAGGCCGGGCAAGCGGTGAAAAACTGTTTTTT. The full variable domain, completed using reference TRBV19 and TRBJ1-4, is DGGITQSPKYLFRKEGQNVTLSCEQNLNHDAMYWYRQDPGQGLRLIYYSQIVNDFQKGDIAEGYSVSREKKESFPLTVTSAQKNPTAFYLCASSIRGRASGEKLFFGSGTQLSVL.